This TCR beta chain was profiled in a study of CD8+CD57+ T cells in acquired aplastic anemia. According to the study, genomic DNA was the template for TCR beta VDJ and CDR3 profiling. TCRdb fed the reads into MiXCR, producing one record per CDR3 protein. The repertoire has about 420,000 distinct CDR3 sequences, roughly 64% of them found once; the top ten carry 4%. CDR3 length: 10 amino acids. Germline assignment: CDR1 SGHTA and CDR2 FQGNSA. A remark on this clonotype: Sequence at one end of the junction differs from germline and may be a read error.

V usage is TRBV7-2 and J usage is TRBJ1-2, with D hard to call. The sequence was collected from a human donor in good health, serving as a control. Input material: sorted CD4+, CD8+, or CD8+CD57+ T cells (not recorded which) from PBMCs. The CDR3 is CASSLDAYSF. CDR3 DNA: TGTGCCAGCAGCTTAGATGCCTACAGCTTC.